One sample yielded the 11 T cell receptor beta chains listed below, sequenced in a study of blood T cell repertoires in COVID-19. Profiled with immunoSEQ multiplex PCR; TCRdb holds only in-frame clones, not every one. The sample lists 45,000 to 65,000 clones, roughly four fifths seen once, with around 7.5% in the top ten. The source material was peripheral blood. The origin of the receptors is a man aged 65 to 79 with active COVID-19.

CDR3 region: CASSSYPRGNSPLHF. The DNA of the CDR3 is TGTGCCAGCAGCTCCTACCCTAGGGGGAATTCACCCCTCCACTTT. The gene calls are TRBV5-6 and TRBJ1-6, with a possible D match to TRBD1 (6 bases). Trimming took off 3 bases at V and 7 bases at J, with 14 bases between the two ends. CDR3 length: 15 residues. CDR1 and CDR2 from the germline V gene are SGHDT and YYEEEE.

V gene TRBV18 combines with J gene TRBJ1-5; no definite D call. With 2 bases removed from V and 3 bases from J, the gap between germline ends came to 8 bases. The CDR3 length is 14 residues. CDR1 KGHSH and CDR2 LQKENI come from the germline V gene. CDR3 sequence (DNA): TGTGCCAGCTCACCAGCGGGGTTCAATCAGCCCCAGCATTTT. Protein product: CASSPAGFNQPQHF.

The chain uses TRBV6-2 or TRBV6-3 and TRBJ2-7; D remains ambiguous. CDR1 and CDR2 (germline): MNHEY, SVGEGT. V gave up 3 bases and J gave up 2 bases, with 8 bases separating them. The CDR3 totals 13 residues. In nucleotides, the CDR3 is TGTGCCAGCAGTTATAGTGAGGCCTACGAGCAGTACTTC. Protein: CASSYSEAYEQYF.

The chain is built from TRBV3-1 (or the pseudogene TRBV3-2) and TRBJ2-7; 8 bases are shared with TRBD1. Germline values: CDR1 LGHDT, CDR2 YNNKEL (reference sequence). With 4 bases clipped from V and 1 base from J, the junction kept 6 bases outside the gene matches. The length of the CDR3 is 15 residues. The CDR3 region has the DNA TGTGCCAGCAGCCCACAGGGGGTGGTTTCCTACGAGCAGTACTTC. Protein product: CASSPQGVVSYEQYF.

The rearrangement uses TRBV7-2 and TRBJ1-4; D may be TRBD1 (6 bases). The CDR3 spans 14 residues. Germline values: CDR1 SGHTA, CDR2 FQGNSA. V was shortened by 0 bases and J by 5 bases, with 7 bases between the two germline ends. The CDR3: CASSLAQGNEKLFF. In nucleotides, the CDR3 is TGTGCCAGCAGCTTAGCGCAGGGGAATGAAAAACTGTTTTTT.

The chain recombines TRBV27 with TRBJ2-2; D is uncertain. This CDR3 is 13 amino acids long. The V end was cut by 7 bases, the J end by 5 bases, with 11 bases between. Germline V gene data show CDR1 as MNHEY and CDR2 as SMNVEV (reference sequence). DNA for the CDR3: TGTGCCAGCATGGTTAGAGTTACCGGGGAGCTGTTTTTT. This codes for CASMVRVTGELFF.

This rearrangement joins TRBV9 to TRBJ2-1; 10 nucleotides line up with TRBD2. The V gene end was trimmed by 0 bases and the J gene end by 9 bases; junction bases not matched to a gene: 6. CDR3 length: 15 residues. CDR1 and CDR2 from the germline V gene are SGDLS and YYNGEE. CDR3 in DNA: TGTGCCAGCAGCGTAGGGAGCGGGGGGGCCAGTGAGCAGTTCTTC. Translation gives CASSVGSGGASEQFF. The variable domain in full, with the rest retrieved from reference TRBV9 and TRBJ2-1, is DSGVTQTPKHLITATGQRVTLRCSPRSGDLSVYWYQQSLDQGLQFLIQYYNGEERAKGNILERFSAQQFPDLHSELNLSSLELGDSALYFCASSVGSGGASEQFFGPGTRLTVL.

The chain uses TRBV3-1 (or the pseudogene TRBV3-2) and TRBJ1-6; D gene ambiguous. CDR3 size: 16 residues. Per the germline V gene, CDR1 is LGHDT and CDR2 is YNNKEL (reference sequence). The V end was cut by 0 bases, the J end by 4 bases, with 10 bases between. CDR3 nucleotide sequence: TGTGCCAGCAGCCAAGATTCGGGGAGTTATAATTCACCCCTCCACTTT. Protein sequence: CASSQDSGSYNSPLHF.

The J gene is TRBJ2-7, the V gene TRBV19; D possibly corresponds to TRBD1 (5 bases). The CDR3 consists of 14 residues. V was shortened by 3 bases and J by 3 bases, with 12 bases between the two germline ends. The germline CDR1 and CDR2 sequences are LNHDA and SQIVND (reference sequence). The CDR3 DNA reads as TGTGCCAGTAGTATTACAGGAACCGACTACGAGCAGTACTTC. Translating gives CASSITGTDYEQYF.

The CDR3 spells CASSLQGGSPLHF. The CDR3 DNA reads TGTGCCAGCAGTTTGCAGGGAGGGTCACCCCTCCACTTT. The chain joins TRBV27 to TRBJ1-6, with D tentatively TRBD1 (5 bases). CDR1 is MNHEY and CDR2 is SMNVEV in the germline V gene (reference sequence). V lost 3 bases and J lost 10, with 10 bases in between. The CDR3 is made up of 13 amino acids.

The rearrangement joins TRBV27 to TRBJ2-7, with D unresolved. Germline CDR1 and CDR2: MNHEY and SMNVEV (reference sequence). The germline V and J ends were trimmed by 6 bases and 3 bases, with 12 bases remaining between them. This CDR3 spans 13 amino acids. In nucleotides, the CDR3 is TGTGCCAGCAGATTACACCCGAGCTACGAGCAGTACTTC. Residues: CASRLHPSYEQYF.